The 3 T cell receptor beta chains reported below all come from one sample, sequenced in a study of CD8+ T cells in alopecia areata. RNA was extracted and reverse transcribed into cDNA as the sequencing template. The assay was immunoSEQ multiplex PCR, and TCRdb's table has in-frame clones only and misses some. The table lists about 110,000 clones, 45% to 60% of them singletons. Sequenced material: NKG2D-low CD8+ T cells sorted from blood. These receptors came from a human donor with alopecia areata.

The rearrangement uses TRBV14 and TRBJ2-3, with TRBD1 as a possible D gene (5 bases). V lost 7 bases, J lost 0 bases, and 11 bases lay in between. The CDR3 is 14 amino acids. CDR1 and CDR2 (germline): SGHDN, FVKESK. The CDR3 DNA sequence: TGTGCCAGCATGGACATAAGCAGCACAGATACGCAGTATTTT. Translating gives CASMDISSTDTQYF.

V gene TRBV5-1 combines with J gene TRBJ2-1; the match to TRBD2 covers 7 bases. Trimming at V came to 1 base and at J to 9 bases, leaving 13 bases not matched to a gene. The germline V gene encodes CDR1 SGHRS and CDR2 YFSETQ. This CDR3 has 16 amino acids. The chain's CDR3 is CASSLRPVLAEGEQFF. The CDR3 DNA reads TGCGCCAGCAGCTTGCGCCCAGTGCTAGCGGAGGGTGAGCAGTTCTTC.

The chain employs TRBV30 and TRBJ2-3; 8 nucleotides match TRBD2. The CDR3 contains 14 residues. Germline CDR1 GTSNPN, CDR2 SVGIG (reference sequence). The V segment lost 2 bases and the J segment 3 bases; nucleotides outside the gene matches: 4. CDR3 in amino acids: CAWSSSGLTDTQYF. Written as DNA, the CDR3 is TGTGCCTGGAGTTCTAGCGGGCTAACAGATACGCAGTATTTT. Filled out from reference TRBV30 and TRBJ2-3, the complete variable domain reads SQTIHQWPATLVQPVGSPLSLECTVEGTSNPNLYWYRQAAGRGLQLLFYSVGIGQISSEVPQNLSASRPQDRQFILSSKKLLLSDSGFYLCAWSSSGLTDTQYFGPGTRLTVL.